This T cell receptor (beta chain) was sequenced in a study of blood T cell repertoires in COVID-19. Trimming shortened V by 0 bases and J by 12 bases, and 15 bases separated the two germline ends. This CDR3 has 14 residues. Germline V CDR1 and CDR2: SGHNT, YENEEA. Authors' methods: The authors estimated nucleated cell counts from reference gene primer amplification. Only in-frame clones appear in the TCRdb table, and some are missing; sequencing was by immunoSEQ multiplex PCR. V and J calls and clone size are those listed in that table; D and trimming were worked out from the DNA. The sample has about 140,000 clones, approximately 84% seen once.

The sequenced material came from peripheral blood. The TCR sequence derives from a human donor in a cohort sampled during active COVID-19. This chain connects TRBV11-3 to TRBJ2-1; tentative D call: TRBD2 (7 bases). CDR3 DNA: TGTGCCAGCAGCTTAGATCTGAAGGGGGGGAGGCAGTTCTTC. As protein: CASSLDLKGGRQFF.